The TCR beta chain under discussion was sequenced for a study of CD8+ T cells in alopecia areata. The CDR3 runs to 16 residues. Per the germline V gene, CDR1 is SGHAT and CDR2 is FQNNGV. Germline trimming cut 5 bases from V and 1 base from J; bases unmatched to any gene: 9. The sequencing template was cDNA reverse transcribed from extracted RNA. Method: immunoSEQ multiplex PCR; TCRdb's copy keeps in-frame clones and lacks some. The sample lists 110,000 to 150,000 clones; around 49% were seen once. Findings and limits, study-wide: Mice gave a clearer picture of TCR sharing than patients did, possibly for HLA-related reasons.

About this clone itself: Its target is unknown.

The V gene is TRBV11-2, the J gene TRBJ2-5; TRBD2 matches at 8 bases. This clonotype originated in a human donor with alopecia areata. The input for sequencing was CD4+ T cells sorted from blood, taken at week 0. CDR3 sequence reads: CASSQGLARAQETQYF. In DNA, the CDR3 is TGTGCCAGCAGCCAAGGACTAGCCAGAGCCCAAGAGACCCAGTACTTC.